This TCR beta chain was profiled in a study of blood T cell repertoires in COVID-19. This table comes from immunoSEQ multiplex PCR, and its TCRdb copy is limited to in-frame clones, with some not included. The profile shows hundreds of thousands of clones, over 75% of them singletons. Recovered status applied to Cohort 3 donors who had two consecutive negative PCRs. It also applied to those with clearance or with symptom resolution. CDR3 length equals 15 residues. Per the germline V gene, CDR1 is SGHRS and CDR2 is YFSETQ. V was trimmed by 3 bases and J by 0 bases, leaving 12 bases between them. The V and J genes are TRBV5-1 and TRBJ1-2, with D uncertain. The sequencing sample was made of PBMCs or T cells enriched from blood (not recorded which). The TCR sequence derives from a man younger than 45 who had recovered from COVID-19. CDR3 nucleotide sequence: TGCGCCAGCAGCTCCAGTCTACTAGCTAACTATGGCTACACCTTC. This encodes CASSSSLLANYGYTF.